The rows below give T cell receptor beta chains drawn from one sample of a study of beta chain features in type 1 diabetes. The method was immunoSEQ multiplex PCR; TCRdb's version includes in-frame clones alone and lacks a portion of them. Of 680,000 or so clones in the sample, around a sixth were seen once. The sequenced sample consisted of naive CD4+ T cells from blood. Every receptor here comes from a young man in good health. Both conserved end residues are part of each CDR3. D genes are given only for firm matches. Rows give clone size only sometimes, using once, few, many, or a class for an expanded clone.

-	TRBV7-2	-	TRBJ2-3	CASSLGGLDAHF	TGTGCCAGCAGCTTGGGGGGGCTAGACGCCCACTTT
few	TRBV30	-	TRBJ2-6	CAWEAPGPNVLTF	TGTGCCTGGGAGGCCCCCGGGCCCAACGTCCTGACTTTC
-	TRBV28	-	TRBJ1-3	CASGGKASGNTIYF	TGTGCCTCGGGAGGGAAGGCCTCTGGAAACACCATATATTTT
few	TRBV23-1	-	TRBJ2-1	CASSQPTGSSYNEQFF	TGCGCCAGCAGTCAGCCCACAGGGAGTTCCTACAATGAGCAGTTCTTC
-	TRBV7-2	-	TRBJ2-1	CASSGQSGYNEQFF	TGTGCCAGCTCCGGACAGAGCGGCTACAATGAGCAGTTCTTC
-	TRBV7-2	-	TRBJ2-1	CASGQGRESYNEQFF	TGTGCCAGCGGGCAGGGGCGGGAATCCTACAATGAGCAGTTCTTC
few	TRBV28	-	TRBJ1-4	CASSFREKLFF	TGTGCCAGCAGTTTTCGCGAAAAACTGTTTTTT
few	TRBV2	-	TRBJ1-2	CATPSPGFGYTF	TGTGCCACCCCGAGCCCCGGCTTTGGCTACACCTTC
-	TRBV18	TRBD1	TRBJ2-7	CASSEGQTYTYEQYF	TGTGCCAGCTCAGAGGGACAGACTTATACCTACGAGCAGTACTTC
-	TRBV29-1	TRBD2	TRBJ2-1	CSVDSGRASYNEQFF	TGCAGCGTAGATAGCGGGAGGGCCTCCTACAATGAGCAGTTCTTC
few	TRBV28	-	TRBJ1-2	CASSPPRGGGSYGYTF	TGTGCCAGCAGTCCCCCCCGCGGCGGGGGCAGCTATGGCTACACCTTC
few	TRBV15	-	TRBJ2-5	CATSRDAQDETQYF	TGTGCCACCAGCAGAGATGCACAGGACGAGACCCAGTACTTC
few	TRBV9	-	TRBJ2-3	CASSQGGNTDTQYF	TGTGCCAGCTCTCAAGGGGGGAACACAGATACGCAGTATTTT
-	TRBV21-1	-	TRBJ1-1	CASSGPSQGRGVMNTEAFF	TGTGCCAGCAGCGGTCCGTCCCAGGGAAGGGGGGTCATGAACACTGAAGCTTTCTTT
-	TRBV7-3	-	TRBJ2-3	CASSLAAAVTDTQYF	TGTGCCAGCAGCTTAGCAGCGGCTGTCACAGATACGCAGTATTTT
few	TRBV7-2	TRBD1	TRBJ1-6	CASSLGQHRGSPLHF	TGTGCCAGCAGCTTGGGACAGCACCGTGGTTCACCCCTCCACTTT
-	TRBV6-6	-	TRBJ2-7	CASSYSLPRDHEQYF	TGTGCCAGCAGTTACTCACTTCCCAGGGACCACGAGCAGTACTTC
few	TRBV28	-	TRBJ1-2	CASSSLTGYTF	TGTGCCAGCAGTTCCCTTACCGGCTACACCTTC
-	TRBV2	-	TRBJ1-2	CASSVAGGYTF	TGTGCCAGCAGCGTCGCCGGGGGCTACACCTTC
-	TRBV7-3	-	TRBJ1-1	CASSQQYTEAFF	TGTGCCAGCAGCCAACAGTACACTGAAGCTTTCTTT
few	TRBV18	TRBD1	TRBJ2-7	CASSPGQGNEQYF	TGTGCCAGCTCACCTGGACAGGGGAACGAGCAGTACTTC